This is a list of T cell receptor beta chains from one sample in a study of human T cells and chemical hapten exposure. Each CDR3 protein gets one entry after TCRdb re-called the RACE reads with MiXCR. Of under 300,000 distinct CDR3 sequences listed, around 7.3% were seen once; the top ten hold 1.2%. Sequencing was performed on whole blood, taken in connection with sensitization to the hapten diphenylcyclopropenone (DPC). These receptors all come from a man aged 18 to 30 with alopecia areata. Some clones in this sample may be carry-over from other donors' samples. Each CDR3 is given with its conserved first and last residue. The D gene is left open where the match is weak. Clone size, where shown, is once, few, many, or a class for clones that have expanded.

>.|TRBV5-5|TRBJ1-1|.
TGTGCCAGCAGCTCTCAGGGGATGATCACTGAAGCTTTCTTT
CASSSQGMITEAFF
>.|TRBV7-2|TRBJ1-1|.
TGTGCCAGCAGCTTAGTGGCAGGGGACCGGACTGAAGCTTTCTTT
CASSLVAGDRTEAFF
>.|TRBV12-3/TRBV12-4|TRBJ2-4|.
TGTGCCAGCAGTTTGGGCAGGTTGTACTTC
CASSLGRLYF
>.|TRBV11-2|TRBJ1-5|many
TGTGCCAGCAGCCCTGACAGTGGGAATCAGCCCCAGCATTTT
CASSPDSGNQPQHF
>TRBD2|TRBV7-3|TRBJ2-6|many
TGTGCCAGCAGTCCTAGACTAGCGGGGGCCCTCTCTGGGGCCAACGTCCTGACTTTC
CASSPRLAGALSGANVLTF
>TRBD1|TRBV7-9|TRBJ2-7|.
TGTGCCAGCAGCTCCGGGACAGCAACTTTGAGCTCCTACGAGCAGTACTTC
CASSSGTATLSSYEQYF
>TRBD1|TRBV7-7|TRBJ2-2|.
TGTGCCAGCAGCCCAGGGACAGGGGCCCCCGGGGAGCTGTTTTTT
CASSPGTGAPGELFF
>.|TRBV25-1|TRBJ1-1|few
TGTGCCAGCAGTGGGACGGCCCTGCTCGCTGAAGCTTTCTTT
CASSGTALLAEAFF
>.|TRBV20-1|TRBJ2-1|.
TGCAGTGCTAGTTCCAGGGAGAATGAGCAGTTCTTC
CSASSRENEQFF
>.|TRBV20-1|TRBJ2-1|.
TGCAGTGTTGAACCTGGGCACAATGAGCAGTTCTTC
CSVEPGHNEQFF
>TRBD1|TRBV24-1|TRBJ2-2|once
TGTGCCACCAGTCAGGGGGCCGCGAACACCGGGGAGCTGTTTTTT
CATSQGAANTGELFF
>.|TRBV29-1|TRBJ2-1|few
TGCAGCGTTGAGGATGGACGGCATGAGCAGTTCTTC
CSVEDGRHEQFF
>TRBD1|TRBV20-1|TRBJ2-2|many
TGCAGTGCTATGGGACAGCTGAACACCGGGGAGCTGTTTTTT
CSAMGQLNTGELFF
>.|TRBV28|TRBJ2-7|.
TGTGCCAGCAGTTTAGGGACTGAATACGAGCAGTACTTC
CASSLGTEYEQYF
>.|TRBV6-2/TRBV6-3|TRBJ2-5|.
TGTGCCAGCAGTTATCGGTCTAGCCTGAAGAAGACCCAGTACTTC
CASSYRSSLKKTQYF
>.|TRBV5-1|TRBJ2-1|many
TGCGCCAGCAGGGGGTCCTACTCCTACAATGAGCAGTTCTTC
CASRGSYSYNEQFF
>.|TRBV20-1|TRBJ1-4|.
TGCAGTGCTAGAGATAGGGCGTCTACCAGAAGTGAAAAACTGTTTTTT
CSARDRASTRSEKLFF
>.|TRBV2|TRBJ1-2|many
TGTGCCAGCACAGTCCACGGGGCCTATGGCTACACCTTC
CASTVHGAYGYTF
>TRBD2|TRBV7-2|TRBJ2-5|few
TGTGCCAGCAGCGCCCGACTAGCGGGGAGACAAGAGACCCAGTACTTC
CASSARLAGRQETQYF
>TRBD1|TRBV7-6|TRBJ1-1|few
TGTGCCAGCAGACCCGACAGGGGGCTTAGGACTGAAGCTTTCTTT
CASRPDRGLRTEAFF
>TRBD1|TRBV7-2|TRBJ2-7|many
TGTGCCAGCAGCTCCGGGACAGGGAGTTACGAGCAGTACTTC
CASSSGTGSYEQYF
>.|TRBV9|TRBJ2-7|few
TGTGCCAGCAGCGTAGGTCATTCCCCCCAATACGAGCAGTACTTC
CASSVGHSPQYEQYF
>TRBD1|TRBV11-2|TRBJ1-2|many
TGTGCCAGCAGCCCTGACCGGGACAGGTACTATGGCTACACCTTC
CASSPDRDRYYGYTF
>.|TRBV2|TRBJ1-5|few
TGTGCCAGCTGGGGTTCGGGTTACGGCAATCAGCCCCAGCATTTT
CASWGSGYGNQPQHF
>.|TRBV28|TRBJ1-3|few
TGTGCCAGCAGTTTTTTCAGGGCCAACTCTGGAAACACCATATATTTT
CASSFFRANSGNTIYF
>.|TRBV11-2|TRBJ2-1|.
TGTGCCAGCACCCGACAGGCTACGTCCTACAATGAGCAGTTCTTC
CASTRQATSYNEQFF
>.|TRBV4-1|TRBJ2-7|.
TGCGCCAGCAGCCAAGAGGCCTACGAGCAGTACTTC
CASSQEAYEQYF
>.|TRBV4-3|TRBJ2-1|few
TGCGCCAGCAGCCAAGCAATTGCGGGCTCCTACAATGAGCAGTTCTTC
CASSQAIAGSYNEQFF
>TRBD1|TRBV12-3/TRBV12-4|TRBJ1-6|.
TGTGCCAGCAGTCGGGACAGGTCACCCCTCCACTTT
CASSRDRSPLHF
>.|TRBV5-1|TRBJ1-6|.
TGCGCCAGCAGCATCCGGGACACGGGATCACCCCTCCACTTT
CASSIRDTGSPLHF
>TRBD2|TRBV5-1|TRBJ2-5|.
TGCGCCAGCAGTTCCGGGACTAGCCTGGGTGAGACCCAGTACTTC
CASSSGTSLGETQYF
>.|TRBV27|TRBJ2-3|few
TGTGCCAGCAGTTTATGGGGGGCACGCACAGATACGCAGTATTTT
CASSLWGARTDTQYF
>TRBD1|TRBV5-1|TRBJ2-3|.
TGCGCCAGCAGCCGAAGACAGGGCGAGACAGATACGCAGTATTTT
CASSRRQGETDTQYF
>TRBD1|TRBV29-1|TRBJ1-4|.
TGCAGCGTTCCTGGACAGGGGGCTGAAAAACTGTTTTTT
CSVPGQGAEKLFF
>.|TRBV12-3/TRBV12-4|TRBJ1-1|many
TGTGCCAGCAGTTTGGGGCATCAGAACACTGAAGCTTTCTTT
CASSLGHQNTEAFF
>.|TRBV5-1|TRBJ2-7|few
TGCGCCAGCAGCTTGTATAACGAGCAGTACTTC
CASSLYNEQYF
>.|TRBV6-5|TRBJ2-3|few
TGTGCCAGCAATAACGGGGCAGCTAACACAGATACGCAGTATTTT
CASNNGAANTDTQYF
>TRBD2|TRBV12-3/TRBV12-4|TRBJ2-5|many
TGTGCCAGCAGTTCTGCGGGGGGGCTCCAAGAGACCCAGTACTTC
CASSSAGGLQETQYF
>.|TRBV12-3/TRBV12-4|TRBJ1-3|few
TGTGCCAGCAGATTTACATGGGGGGCGCCCGGAAACACCATATATTTT
CASRFTWGAPGNTIYF
>.|TRBV6-2/TRBV6-3|TRBJ2-1|few
TGTGCCAGCAGCGAACGGGGCCTTACCTACAATGAGCAGTTCTTC
CASSERGLTYNEQFF
>TRBD2|TRBV14|TRBJ2-5|.
TGTGCCAGCAGCCGATGGACTAGCGGGGCCCAAGAGACCCAGTACTTC
CASSRWTSGAQETQYF
>.|TRBV5-6|TRBJ1-5|.
TGTGCCAGCACTTGGGCAGTTAAGGATCAGCCCCGGCATTTT
CASTWAVKDQPRHF
>.|TRBV6-2/TRBV6-3|TRBJ1-2|few
TGTGCCAGCAGTCAAGACAGCACCACTAACTATGGCTACACCTTC
CASSQDSTTNYGYTF
>.|TRBV12-3/TRBV12-4|TRBJ2-5|many
TGTGCCAGCAGCGCGGACAGCAAGACCCAGTACTTC
CASSADSKTQYF
>TRBD1|TRBV20-1|TRBJ2-3|few
TGCACACCAAAAGGGCGACAGGGGTTCACAGATACGCAGTATTTT
CTPKGRQGFTDTQYF
>.|TRBV3-1|TRBJ2-6|.
TGTGCCAGCAGCCTTTCACAGGGTAAATCTGGGGCCAACGTCCTGACTTTC
CASSLSQGKSGANVLTF
>TRBD1|TRBV4-1|TRBJ2-3|.
TGCGCCAGCAGCCAATTATTCGACAGGGGGACTGCCGGGAGCACAGATACGCAGTATTTT
CASSQLFDRGTAGSTDTQYF
>.|TRBV10-3|TRBJ1-1|many
TGTGCCATCAGTGCATGGGAAGGGAACACTGAAGCTTTCTTT
CAISAWEGNTEAFF
>.|TRBV6-5|TRBJ1-1|many
TGTGCCAGCAACCAAGGGACCTCCACTGAAGCTTTCTTT
CASNQGTSTEAFF
>.|TRBV29-1|TRBJ1-1|.
TGCAGCGTTCTCCGTGGGACTGAAGCTTTCTTT
CSVLRGTEAFF
>.|TRBV4-1|TRBJ2-5|.
TGCGCCAGCAGCCAGGCAAAACGGACAGACTACCAAGAGACCCAGTACTTC
CASSQAKRTDYQETQYF